The rows below give T cell receptor beta chains drawn from one sample of a study of blood T cells in healthy people across ages. Each CDR3 protein gets one entry after TCRdb re-called the 5' RACE reads with MiXCR. The sample lists about 730,000 distinct CDR3 sequences; 43% were seen once. The source material was blood. The receptors derive from an older woman in good health. CDR3s include the opening cysteine and the closing phenylalanine or tryptophan. Each record gives: D gene, V gene, CDR3 length, clone size, J gene, CDR3 DNA, CDR3 protein. A D gene is named only where the DNA matches it firmly. Clone size is shown for a subset of rows, as once, few, many or a class of expanded clone.

NA	TRBV7-2	13	many	TRBJ2-4	TGCGCCAGCAGCTTGGAAGCCAAAAACATTCAGTACTTC	CASSLEAKNIQYF
NA	TRBV4-2	14	NA	TRBJ2-5	TGTGCCAGCAGTTCGATCGAGGTTGGGGAGACCCAGTACTTC	CASSSIEVGETQYF
TRBD2	TRBV29-1	13	many	TRBJ2-7	TGCAGCGTTAAAGCGGGGGGGTCCCACGAGCAGTACTTC	CSVKAGGSHEQYF
NA	TRBV10-2	16	NA	TRBJ1-5	TGCGCCAGCAGTGAGTCAGAAGGCCCAGGCAATCAGCCCCAGCATTTT	CASSESEGPGNQPQHF
TRBD1	TRBV7-9	13	NA	TRBJ2-2	TGTGCCAGCAGCCACAGGGGGACCGGGGAGCTGTTTTTT	CASSHRGTGELFF
NA	TRBV28	14	NA	TRBJ2-1	TGTGCCACCCTTCGGGGAGGAGTCGGCAATGAGCAGTTCTTC	CATLRGGVGNEQFF
NA	TRBV5-6	13	NA	TRBJ2-7	TGTGCCAGCAGTACAAAGGGGCTCTACGAGCAGTACTTC	CASSTKGLYEQYF
TRBD2	TRBV20-1	14	NA	TRBJ2-1	TGCAGTGCGGATAGCGGGAGTTCCTACAATGAGCAGTTCTTC	CSADSGSSYNEQFF
NA	TRBV28	11	few	TRBJ2-5	TGTGCCAGCGCGGGGTTCGGGACCCGGTACTTC	CASAGFGTRYF
TRBD2	TRBV7-2	15	few	TRBJ2-7	TGTGCCAGCAGCTTAGCACTAGCGGGAGTACTCGAGCAGTACTTC	CASSLALAGVLEQYF
NA	TRBV3-1	15	NA	TRBJ2-3	TGTGCCAGCAGCCAAGCATCAGGCGTAACCGATACGCAGTATTTT	CASSQASGVTDTQYF
NA	TRBV5-1	14	many	TRBJ2-3	TGCGCCAGCAGCCCGGGACGGACCACAGATACGCAGTATTTT	CASSPGRTTDTQYF
TRBD1	TRBV27	14	few	TRBJ1-2	TGTGCCAGCTCTACCTCAGGGGGCGCTTGGGGCTACACCTTC	CASSTSGGAWGYTF
NA	TRBV28	14	NA	TRBJ2-3	TGTGCCAGCTCAAGGCCGGGAGAAACAGAGACGCAGTATTTT	CASSRPGETETQYF
NA	TRBV5-6	12	few	TRBJ1-1	TGTGCCAGCAGCCTGACCGGGGGGGAAGCTTTCTTT	CASSLTGGEAFF
TRBD2	TRBV6-2/TRBV6-3	16	NA	TRBJ2-5	TGTGCCAGCAGTAGGGCGGGAGGGCCTCGAAGCAATGAGCAGTACTTC	CASSRAGGPRSNEQYF
NA	TRBV18	15	NA	TRBJ2-3	TGTGCCAGCTCACCACTCCTACAGAGCACAGATACGCAGTATTTT	CASSPLLQSTDTQYF